The source of this TCR beta chain is a study of blood T cell repertoires in COVID-19 (dated by TCRdb to the early 2020s). Some background on the complete study: The collaborator samples originated in the United States, Italy and Spain and spanned the acute and convalescent phases of COVID-19. The prospective study material was composed of cDNA or gDNA derived from T cells, B-cell-depleted T cells, or PBMCs. Subjects who had been exposed to COVID-19, were actively infected with it, or had recovered from it provided the deeply sampled blood TCRbeta repertoires that made up the dataset. A freely available public database, intended as a resource for researchers studying the immune response to SARS-CoV-2, is where the repertoires were released. Samples were obtained from the ongoing ImmuneRACE study (first 160 participants) and from 1,254 subjects provided by 6 global collaborators. Sample metadata almost always included a de-identified subject ID, COVID-19 status, age in years and sex. Where available, HLA class I and class II types were taken from metadata supplied by the sample provider and were not determined by assay-based typing.

V loses 5 bases, J loses 8 bases, and the germline ends lie 11 bases apart. According to the germline V gene, CDR1 reads SGHRS and CDR2 reads YFSETQ. CDR3 length: 12 amino acids, cysteine to phenylalanine. The read is trimmed to its CDR3 DNA, 36 bases read in frame from base 1. The immunoSEQ Assay, a bias-controlled multiplex PCR, was used to amplify TCRbeta CDR3 regions from genomic DNA. As for how the authors treated the data: Within the assay, amplification of reference gene primers was used to estimate how many nucleated cells each sample contained. Sequence reads were collapsed and filtered to measure the absolute abundance of every unique TCRbeta CDR3 rearrangement. For each sample, productive Simpson clonality was calculated as the square root of Simpson's diversity index across productive rearrangements. Here the immuneACCESS table is served through TCRdb, limited to in-frame sequences with V and J called. Missing clones are a known gap in these copies; in checked studies unresolved V genes cover under half, and the rest lacks a known reason. The V and J calls and clone size are taken from that table; D and trimming were inferred from the DNA. The table for this sample lists 400,000 or so clones; roughly 90% of them were counted only once. The ten biggest clones cover 0.65% to 1% of the sample.

In Seattle, one collaborating source enrolled patients while the infection was active and tracked those patients longitudinally over the course of disease. Collaborating institutions collected whole blood in K2EDTA tubes following their own protocols. For TCRbeta analysis, collaborators shipped samples as frozen whole blood, isolated PBMCs, or DNA extracted from either of those sample types. Comments on this clone: What this receptor recognizes is not known. Qualities for individual bases were not recorded, and no much larger clone is one base off.

Overall study outcomes, separate from this receptor: Clinical and demographic metadata were provided uncurated, with the amount varying by source and participant.

Rearrangement joined TRBV5-1 to TRBJ2-1; possibly the D gene is TRBD1, per 6 matching bases. The receptor was derived from a man aged 18 to 29 with COVID-19, enrolled during active disease. The specimen sequenced was peripheral blood. The bases read TGCGCCAGCAGGGCCAGGGGATATGAGCAGTTCTTC. Translated, it reads CASRARGYEQFF.